This T cell receptor (beta chain) was documented in a study of PD-L1 blockade in urothelial cancer. As for the study in general: Males with bladder-origin urothelial cancer made up about 90% of the roughly 29 patients. Blood was analyzed 3 weeks (second dose) and 6 weeks after treatment start.

Described time point: pretreatment peripheral blood. The CDR3 runs to 16 residues. Germline CDR1 and CDR2: KGHSH and LQKENI. The V end lost 2 bases, the J end lost 6 bases, and 16 bases lay between the germline ends. This clone was observed once. Its antigen is undetermined. TCRdb keeps only in-frame clones here, not all; method: immunoSEQ multiplex PCR. The data show 86,000 or so clones, approximately 87% seen once. Study findings and constraints: A pretreatment blood TCR clonality that fell below the median predicted better progression-free and overall survival.

The source of this sequence is a man between 60 and 75 years old with urothelial cancer. The chain employs TRBV18 and TRBJ2-2; D might be TRBD1 (6 bases). The sample in question was PBMCs, obtained around atezolizumab (anti-PD-L1) treatment. The CDR3 DNA is TGTGCCAGCTCACCAAACAGGGCACGAACGGCCGGGGAGCTGTTTTTT. This sequence encodes CASSPNRARTAGELFF.